Shown below are 24 T cell receptor beta chains from a single sample sequenced in a study of tumor-infiltrating lymphocytes in primary liver carcinoma. Both blood RNA, taken from unsorted whole blood, and germline DNA were extracted. TCR beta cDNA came from around 500 ng total RNA, primed with a constant-region primer. Three nested multiplex PCR rounds, a slightly modified ARM-PCR, produced the libraries for TCR beta. The first two PCR rounds used TRBV1-TRBV30 primers with a Cbeta primer, 10 cycles each. TCRdb re-derived calls from the multiplex PCR reads in MiXCR, one entry per CDR3 protein. The table includes about 310,000 distinct CDR3 sequences, less than 75% detected once. The sample was peripheral blood. Every receptor here comes from a man between 35 and 55 years old with primary liver carcinoma and hepatitis B virus infection.

A word on this clonotype: The junction departs from germline at one end; a sequencing error may be responsible. The chain recombines TRBV4-1 with TRBJ2-6; 7 nucleotides agree with TRBD1. CDR3 length equals 17 residues. Germline CDR1 and CDR2: MGHRA and YSYEKL. The chain's CDR3 is CTSSQEGQRSGANVLTF. CDR3 DNA: TGCACCAGCAGCCAAGAGGGACAGAGGTCTGGGGCCAACGTCCTGACTTTC.

Worth noting for this clonotype: One end of the junction is discordant with germline, which a read error may explain. This chain connects TRBV11-1 to TRBJ1-3; no clear D. Per the germline V gene, CDR1 is SGHAT and CDR2 is FQDESV (reference sequence). The CDR3 sequence is 14 residues long. Here the CDR3 reads CASSSWRTGNTTYF. CDR3 nucleotide sequence: TGTGCCAGCAGCTCATGGCGGACTGGGAACACCACATATTTT.

The table lists this clonotype with many counts. This chain uses TRBV6-2 or TRBV6-3 with TRBJ2-1, with 9 positions matching TRBD2. V was pared by 3 bases and J by 5 bases, with 11 bases of the junction left unmatched. CDR3 length equals 17 residues. Per germline, CDR1 MNHEY and CDR2 SVGEGT. As DNA, the CDR3 is TGTGCCAGCAGTTATTCACGCGGGAGGGTTCGGGACAATGAGCAGTTCTTC. Translation gives CASSYSRGRVRDNEQFF.

This chain joins TRBV5-5 and TRBJ2-1, with 13 bases that match TRBD2. Germline trimming cut 3 bases from V and 3 bases from J; bases unmatched to any gene: 12. The CDR3 sequence is 19 residues long. Germline CDR1 is SGHKS and CDR2 is YYEKEE (reference sequence). CDR3 coding DNA: TGTGCCAGCAGCTCCACCATCGGGACTAGCGGGACGCTCTACAATGAGCAGTTCTTC. Translating gives CASSSTIGTSGTLYNEQFF.

In regard to this clonotype: Just one base apart from a much larger clone, this may be a read error. The chain has TRBV12-3 or TRBV12-4 and TRBJ1-2, with D hard to call. The CDR3 is made up of 15 amino acids. CDR3 DNA: TGTGCCAGCAATTTAACCCGTCCTACTAACTATGGCTACACCTTC. Its protein product is CASNLTRPTNYGYTF.

A remark on this clonotype: This could be a read error, since a much larger clone is one nucleotide away. Since the CDR3 does not end with the conserved phenylalanine or tryptophan, this likely comes from a read error. The J gene is TRBJ2-7, the V gene TRBV6-5; 7 bases line up with TRBD2. The junction had 3 bases not matched to a gene; V was cut back by 7 bases and J by 3 bases. The germline CDR1 and CDR2 sequences are MNHEY and SVGAGI. The CDR3 totals 12 residues. CDR3 amino acids: CASTSGGYEQYY. CDR3 nucleotide sequence: TGTGCCAGCACCTCGGGGGGCTACGAGCAGTACTAC.

Ten or more counts support this clonotype. This chain joins TRBV7-9 and TRBJ2-3; tentatively, D is TRBD1 (5 bases). The germline CDR1 and CDR2 sequences are SEHNR and FQNEAQ (reference sequence). CDR3 length: 15 residues. The V and J ends lost 6 bases and 4 bases respectively, with 17 bases between them. The CDR3 DNA follows: TGTGCCAGCAGTTCTACGAAAGGGGTCCCAGATACGCAGTATTTT. This gives the protein CASSSTKGVPDTQYF.

As for this clonotype: The germline gene is not matched at one end of the junction; a read error may be the cause. CDR3 loop: CASSPLPVRIEDTEAFF. The CDR3 region has the DNA TGTGCCAGCAGCCCCCTACCGGTCAGGATTGAGGACACTGAAGCTTTCTTC. The J gene is TRBJ1-1, the V gene TRBV11-1; maybe TRBD1 (5 bases). The CDR3 has 17 residues. Germline CDR1 SGHAT, CDR2 FQDESV (reference sequence). Variable domain in full (rest from reference TRBV11-1 and TRBJ1-1): EAEVAQSPRYKITEKSQAVAFWCDPISGHATLYWYRQILGQGPELLVQFQDESVVDDSQLPKDRFSAERLKGVDSTLKIQPAELGDSAMYLCASSPLPVRIEDTEAFFGQGTRLTVV.

A word on this clonotype: Germline is not matched at one junction end, which may reflect a read error. The V call is TRBV12-3 or TRBV12-4, the J call TRBJ2-1, with TRBD2 matching over 8 bases. This CDR3 spans 15 amino acids. CDR3 residues: CACRSGTSGLGEQFF. The CDR3 bases are TGTGCCTGCAGGAGCGGGACTAGTGGGCTCGGTGAGCAGTTCTTC.

In the case of this clonotype: With a much larger clone just one base away, this may be a read error. This rearrangement joins TRBV4-2 to TRBJ2-6; tentatively, D is TRBD1 (5 bases). V lost 0 bases, J lost 2 bases, and 11 bases lay in between. The CDR3 consists of 17 residues. CDR1 and CDR2 (germline): LGHNA, YNFKEQ. CDR3 bases: TGTGCCAGCAGCCAAGATGTAGGGGTGGCTGGGGCCAACGTCCTGACTTTC. Its translation: CASSQDVGVAGANVLTF.

The chain links TRBV6-2 or TRBV6-3 to TRBJ2-5; D might be TRBD1 or TRBD2, each matching 6 bases. CDR3 length equals 12 residues. Germline CDR1 is MNHEY and CDR2 is SVGEGT. Here the CDR3 reads CVRADGGRTQYF. CDR3 nucleotides: TGTGTCAGGGCAGACGGGGGCCGGACCCAGTACTTC.

The chain has TRBV11-2 and TRBJ2-3, with 8 bases aligning to TRBD2. From germline, CDR1 is SGHAT and CDR2 FQNNGV. The CDR3 contains 15 residues. After removal of 0 bases from V and 5 bases from J, the junction contained 4 bases not matched to a gene. The CDR3 DNA reads TGTGCCAGCAGCTTAGAACTGGCGGGAGGAGATACGCAGTATTTT. It specifies CASSLELAGGDTQYF.

In the case of this clonotype: One end of the junction varies from germline; a read error may be responsible. The chain links TRBV12-3 or TRBV12-4 to TRBJ2-3; D gene unclear. CDR3 size: 13 residues. This CDR3 reads CASSGRRGDTHYF. CDR3 coding DNA: TGTGCCAGCAGTGGGCGTAGAGGAGATACGCATTATTTT.

The genes are TRBV24-1 and TRBJ2-3; a possible D gene is TRBD2 (5 bases). Germline CDR1 KGHDR, CDR2 SFDVKD. The CDR3 runs 14 residues. V lost 0 bases and J lost 6, with 9 bases in between. The CDR3 here is CATSDLSEADTQYF. CDR3 DNA: TGTGCCACCAGTGATTTGTCGGAGGCGGATACGCAGTATTTT.

Points on this clonotype: At one end the junction does not follow the germline gene, possibly because of a read error. The chain recombines TRBV11-2 with TRBJ1-6; possibly TRBD1 for D (5 bases). The germline V gene encodes CDR1 SGHAT and CDR2 FQNNGV. The CDR3 loop spans 14 amino acids. The CDR3: CASCYGTANSPLHF. DNA of the CDR3: TGTGCCAGCTGCTACGGGACGGCTAATTCGCCCCTCCACTTT.

The CDR3 DNA reads TGTGCCAGCAGTCCTGAAGGGGGCAAGAATCAGCCCCAGCATTTT. This sequence encodes CASSPEGGKNQPQHF. J is TRBJ1-5 and V is TRBV6-6, with 7 bases fitting TRBD1. This CDR3 spans 15 amino acids. Trimming at V came to 5 bases and at J to 4 bases, leaving 8 bases not matched to a gene. Germline CDR1 MNHNY, CDR2 SVGAGI (reference sequence).

This clonotype was counted at least ten times. The chain carries TRBV11-1 and TRBJ2-7; D gene uncertain. Germline loops: CDR1 SGHAT, CDR2 FQDESV (reference sequence). With 1 base removed from V and 1 base from J, the gap between germline ends came to 5 bases. The CDR3 runs to 13 residues. The CDR3 DNA follows: TGTGCCAGCAGCTTAGACAGATCCTACGAGCAGTACTTC. This translates into CASSLDRSYEQYF. The variable domain in full, with the rest retrieved from reference TRBV11-1 and TRBJ2-7, is EAEVAQSPRYKITEKSQAVAFWCDPISGHATLYWYRQILGQGPELLVQFQDESVVDDSQLPKDRFSAERLKGVDSTLKIQPAELGDSAMYLCASSLDRSYEQYFGPGTRLTVT.

The rearrangement uses TRBV7-9 and TRBJ2-5; tentatively, D is TRBD1 (6 bases). Germline V gives CDR1 SEHNR, CDR2 FQNEAQ (reference sequence). V lost 5 bases, J lost 5 bases, and 21 bases lay in between. The CDR3 contains 16 residues. CDR3 in DNA: TGTGCCAGCAGCCTAATTACGGGGTGGCAGGGGGAGACCCAGTACTTC. Protein sequence: CASSLITGWQGETQYF.

This clonotype has just one count. A read error is possible here, since a much larger clone lies one base away. V usage is TRBV6-2 or TRBV6-3 and J usage is TRBJ1-5, with D unclear. The CDR3 is 16 residues long. Germline V gives CDR1 MNHEY, CDR2 SVGEGT. DNA of the CDR3: TGTGCCAGCAGATACTCAGCGGGGATTAGCAATCAGCCCCAGCATTTT. Amino acids: CASRYSAGISNQPQHF.

This clonotype was detected a few times. The chain links TRBV24-1 to TRBJ2-1, with a tentative D call TRBD2 (6 bases). The ends were cut back, 1 base at V and 9 bases at J, with 18 bases in the middle. Germline V gene lookup returns CDR1 KGHDR and CDR2 SFDVKD. This CDR3 has 16 residues. DNA for the CDR3: TGTGCCACCAGTGATTTTCCTGGGCGGGGTGCAGCTGAGCAGTTCTTC. Translating it yields CATSDFPGRGAAEQFF.

This clonotype was observed many times. The chain has TRBV6-6 and TRBJ2-7; D possibly corresponds to TRBD2 (5 bases). The length of the CDR3 is 12 residues. Germline V lookup: CDR1 MNHNY, CDR2 SVGAGI (reference sequence). The V and J ends lost 4 bases and 7 bases respectively, with 11 bases between them. CDR3 loop: CASSFTGIEQYF. As DNA, the CDR3 is TGTGCCAGCAGTTTTACGGGAATAGAGCAGTACTTC.

Details on this clonotype: At one of its ends the junction is not consistent with the germline gene, which may arise from a read error. J is TRBJ1-3 and V is TRBV10-3, with 7 bases lining up with TRBD1. The CDR3 has 14 residues. Germline-derived CDR1 and CDR2 are ENHRY and SYGVKD. CDR3 DNA sequence: TGTGGCATCAGGGGGGACGGCTCTGGAAACACCATATATTTT. Protein product: CGIRGDGSGNTIYF.

The rearrangement uses TRBV11-2 and TRBJ2-7; the D gene is possibly TRBD2 (6 bases). From germline, CDR1 is SGHAT and CDR2 FQNNGV. There are 15 residues in the CDR3. Trimming left V 5 bases short and J 4 bases short, with 18 bases between. The CDR3: CASSITGSVLYEQYF. For the CDR3, the DNA is TGTGCCAGCAGCATCACCGGGAGTGTACTTTACGAGCAGTACTTC.

In regard to this clonotype: A read error may be the cause here, since a much bigger clone is one base away. The chain recombines TRBV11-3 with TRBJ2-2; 8 nucleotides agree with TRBD1. CDR3 length: 15 residues. Germline CDR1 and CDR2: SGHNT and YENEEA. Here the CDR3 reads CASSRDRMNTGELLF. The CDR3, as DNA: TGTGCCAGCAGTCGGGACAGGATGAACACCGGGGAGCTGCTTTTT. Variable domain in full (rest from reference TRBV11-3 and TRBJ2-2): EAGVVQSPRYKIIEKKQPVAFWCNPISGHNTLYWYLQNLGQGPELLIRYENEEAVDDSQLPKDRFSAERLKGVDSTLKIQPAELGDSAVYLCASSRDRMNTGELLFGEGSRLTVL.